This TCR beta chain was identified during a study of T cell responses to AZD1222 COVID-19 vaccine (dated by TCRdb to the early 2020s). In terms of the full investigation: TCR sequencing was performed for more than 230 trial participants, of whom about 200 were given two doses of AZD1222 and some 26 were given two doses of MenACWY control vaccine. Trial participants were enrolled into age subgroups of 18-55, 56-69 and 70-plus years, which contained about 150, 27 and 61 TCR-sequenced participants, respectively. The paper's findings and limits, for the study overall: In the small 56-69-year group, the increase in depth fell short of significance, most likely because of low power. Participants were mostly white British, with more females than males. The authors suggested clonal diversity may have been underestimated. After two AZD1222 doses, both the breadth and the depth of spike-specific TCRs were significantly higher than at day 0 and than in MenACWY recipients. Conclusions about previously exposed vaccinees are limited because only a handful of AZD1222 recipients were SARS-CoV-2 seropositive at baseline. CD4 TCRs associated with the vaccine covered the entire spike protein, and the dominant responses were in regions 160-218 and 743-854. Epitopes outside the regions mutated in the B.1.351 and B.1.1.7 variants were reportedly recognized by nearly half of the unique spike-specific TCRs. Because no day 14 peak-response samples were available, the repertoires could be characterized only after the peak T cell response.

The CDR3 goes from the cysteine to the phenylalanine over 14 residues. Left in the record is the CDR3 DNA by itself, 42 bases read in frame from the first base. The germline ends are 9 bases apart after V is trimmed by 2 bases and J by 3 bases. CDR1 and CDR2, per the germline V gene, are KGHDR and SFDVKD. The time point label on this specimen signifies: about 28 days (+/-7) after the second vaccine dose. AZD1222 recipients with second doses at about 4 weeks or about 12 weeks were pooled, because spike-specific TCR depth and breadth did not differ between schedules. The vaccinee samples were drawn from two UK trials, COV001 and COV002, one of which was a single-blind randomized controlled phase 2/3 trial testing AZD1222 (ChAdOx1 nCoV-19) in healthy adults. Trial participant PBMC samples were collected at day 0 and day 28 after the second dose for TCRbeta chain sequencing. For this clone: The antigen this receptor binds is unknown. Within one base of it there is no much larger clone, and no base qualities were kept.

The CDR3 regions of human TCRbeta chains were analyzed by immunosequencing. In the paper's pipeline: Repertoire TCRs were checked for matches against a reference library of SARS-CoV-2-specific TCRs that had been generated using the MIRA antigen-specificity platform. Breadth was defined as the fraction of unique TCRs that were SARS-CoV-2-associated, and depth was defined as the fraction of total T cells that were SARS-CoV-2-associated. Each spike-specific TCR was assigned to its reactive spike region and to a CD4 or CD8 class using the MIRA data. Log10-transformed breadth and depth values were compared by one-way ANOVA with Sidak's multiple comparisons tests. The immuneACCESS repertoire file appears here via TCRdb, limited to in-frame rearrangements. These files lack a portion of the clones; in checked studies, under half of the deficit traces to unresolved V genes, and the cause of the others is not known. For V, J and clone size, that table is used; D and trimming come from the DNA. The table for this sample lists 95,000 to 100,000 clones; about nine tenths of them were counted only once. The ten largest account for about 17% of the sample.

This TCR came from an adult who received the AZD1222 COVID-19 vaccine. The V and J segments used are TRBV24-1 and TRBJ1-1; matching of 5 bases hints at TRBD1 as the D gene. The sequences come from peripheral blood, collected 28 days after the second AZD1222 dose. The sequenced DNA: TGTGCCACCAGTGATTCGGGGACTCACACTGAAGCTTTCTTT. This is translated as CATSDSGTHTEAFF.